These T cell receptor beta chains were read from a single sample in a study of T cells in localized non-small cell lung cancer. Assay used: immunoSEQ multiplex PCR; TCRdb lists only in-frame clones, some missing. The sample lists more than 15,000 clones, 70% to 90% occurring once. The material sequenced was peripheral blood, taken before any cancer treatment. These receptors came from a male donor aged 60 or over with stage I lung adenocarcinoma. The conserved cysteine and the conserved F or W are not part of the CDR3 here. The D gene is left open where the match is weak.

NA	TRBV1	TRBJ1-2	TSSQPLGQDRYGYT
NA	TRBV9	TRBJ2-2	ASSVGGTGELF
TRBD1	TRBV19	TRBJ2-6	ASMAGGSGANVLT
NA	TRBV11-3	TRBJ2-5	ASSLGQAWETQY
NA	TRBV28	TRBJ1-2	ASSFGRTIYGYT
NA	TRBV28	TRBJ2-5	ASRTGPQETQY
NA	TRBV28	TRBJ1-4	AVGPEKLF
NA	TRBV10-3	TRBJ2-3	AISERDTQY
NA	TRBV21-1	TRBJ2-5	ASSKQQSIKETQY
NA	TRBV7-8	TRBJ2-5	ASSAPRRANPQETQY
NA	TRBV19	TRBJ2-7	ASSSRAGQNSYEQY
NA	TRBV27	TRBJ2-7	ASSSSTSGGTYEQY
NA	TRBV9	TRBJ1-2	ASSAFGGSYGYT
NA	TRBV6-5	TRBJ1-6	ASSYRVRNSPLH
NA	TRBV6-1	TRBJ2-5	ASLVGVGETQY
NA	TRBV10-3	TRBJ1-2	AISEGRALYGYT
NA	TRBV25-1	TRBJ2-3	ASSEGGRRQWGNTQY